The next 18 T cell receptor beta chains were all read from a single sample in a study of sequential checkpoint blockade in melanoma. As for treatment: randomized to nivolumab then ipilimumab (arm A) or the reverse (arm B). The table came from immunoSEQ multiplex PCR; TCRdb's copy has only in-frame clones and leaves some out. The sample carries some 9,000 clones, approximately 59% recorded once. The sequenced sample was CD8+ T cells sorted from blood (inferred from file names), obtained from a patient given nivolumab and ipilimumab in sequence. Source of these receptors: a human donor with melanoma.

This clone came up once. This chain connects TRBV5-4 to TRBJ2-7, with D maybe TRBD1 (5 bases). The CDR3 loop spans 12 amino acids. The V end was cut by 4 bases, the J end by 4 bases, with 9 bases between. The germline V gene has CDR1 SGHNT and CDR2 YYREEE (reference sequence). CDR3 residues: CASSPQGYEQYF. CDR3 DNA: TGTGCCAGCAGCCCGCAGGGTTACGAGCAGTACTTC.

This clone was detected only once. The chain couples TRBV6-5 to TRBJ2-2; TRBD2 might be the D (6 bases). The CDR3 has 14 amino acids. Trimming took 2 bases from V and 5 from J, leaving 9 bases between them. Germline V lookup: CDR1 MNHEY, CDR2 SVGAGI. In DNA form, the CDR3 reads TGTGCCAGCAGTTACGGAGCGGGTACCGGGGAGCTGTTTTTT. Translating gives CASSYGAGTGELFF.

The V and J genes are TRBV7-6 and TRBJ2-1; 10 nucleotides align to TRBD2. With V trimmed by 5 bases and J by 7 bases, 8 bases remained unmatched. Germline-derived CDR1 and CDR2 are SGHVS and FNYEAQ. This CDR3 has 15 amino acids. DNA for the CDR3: TGTGCCAGCAGCAGTAGCGGGGGGCTACGGAATGAGCAGTTCTTC. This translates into CASSSSGGLRNEQFF.

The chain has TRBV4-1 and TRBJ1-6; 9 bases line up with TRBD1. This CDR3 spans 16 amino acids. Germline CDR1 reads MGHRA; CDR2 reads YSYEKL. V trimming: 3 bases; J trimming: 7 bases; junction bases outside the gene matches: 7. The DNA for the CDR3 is TGCGCCAGCAGCCAGGGAAGACAGGGGGGGAATTCACCCCTCCACTTT. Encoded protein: CASSQGRQGGNSPLHF.

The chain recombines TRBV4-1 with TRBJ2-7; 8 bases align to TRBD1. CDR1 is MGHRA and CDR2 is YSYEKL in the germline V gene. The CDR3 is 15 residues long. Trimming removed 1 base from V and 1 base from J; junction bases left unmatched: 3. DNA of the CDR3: TGCGCCAGCAGCCAAGGACAGGGGATTTCCTACGAGCAGTACTTC. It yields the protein CASSQGQGISYEQYF.

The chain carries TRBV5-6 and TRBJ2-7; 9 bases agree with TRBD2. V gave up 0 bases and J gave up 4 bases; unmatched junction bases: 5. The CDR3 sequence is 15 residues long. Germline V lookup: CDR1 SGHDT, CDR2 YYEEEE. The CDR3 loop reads CASSLEASGAYEQYF. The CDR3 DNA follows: TGTGCCAGCAGCTTGGAGGCTAGCGGGGCGTACGAGCAGTACTTC.

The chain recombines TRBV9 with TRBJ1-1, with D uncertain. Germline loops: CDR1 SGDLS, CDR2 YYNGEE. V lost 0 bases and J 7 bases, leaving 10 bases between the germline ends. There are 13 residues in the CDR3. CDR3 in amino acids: CASSVGAPVEAFF. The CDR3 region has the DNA TGTGCCAGCAGCGTAGGGGCACCTGTTGAAGCTTTCTTT.

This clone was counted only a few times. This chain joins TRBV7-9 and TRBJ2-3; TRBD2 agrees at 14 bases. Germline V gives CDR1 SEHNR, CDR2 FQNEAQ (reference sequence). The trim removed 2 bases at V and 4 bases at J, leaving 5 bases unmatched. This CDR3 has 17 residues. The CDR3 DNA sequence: TGTGCCAGCAGCTTACCGACTAGCGGGGGGGATCCAGATACGCAGTATTTT. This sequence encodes CASSLPTSGGDPDTQYF.

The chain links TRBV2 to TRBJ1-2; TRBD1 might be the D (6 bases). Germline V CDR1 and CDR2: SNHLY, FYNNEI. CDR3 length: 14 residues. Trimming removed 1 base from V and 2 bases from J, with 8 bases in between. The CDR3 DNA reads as TGTGCCAGCAGTGAAGGCCAGGGGAACTATGGCTACACCTTC. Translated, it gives CASSEGQGNYGYTF.

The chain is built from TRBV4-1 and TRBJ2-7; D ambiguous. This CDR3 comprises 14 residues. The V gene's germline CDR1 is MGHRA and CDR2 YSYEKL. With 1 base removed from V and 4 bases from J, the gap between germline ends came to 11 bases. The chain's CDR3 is CASSQVPSGYEQYF. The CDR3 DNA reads TGCGCCAGCAGCCAAGTTCCTTCGGGTTACGAGCAGTACTTC.

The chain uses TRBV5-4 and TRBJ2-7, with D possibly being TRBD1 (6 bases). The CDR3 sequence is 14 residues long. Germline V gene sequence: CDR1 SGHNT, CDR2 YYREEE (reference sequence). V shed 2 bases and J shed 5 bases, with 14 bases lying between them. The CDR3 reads CASSLTQGVDEQYF. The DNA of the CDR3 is TGTGCCAGCAGCTTAACACAGGGCGTCGACGAGCAGTACTTC.

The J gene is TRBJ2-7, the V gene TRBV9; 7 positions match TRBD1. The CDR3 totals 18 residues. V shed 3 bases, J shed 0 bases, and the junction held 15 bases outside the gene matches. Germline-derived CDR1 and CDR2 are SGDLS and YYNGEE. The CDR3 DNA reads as TGTGCCAGCAGCGCGAGTAGAACTTTTGGGGACAGCTCCTACGAGCAGTACTTC. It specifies CASSASRTFGDSSYEQYF.

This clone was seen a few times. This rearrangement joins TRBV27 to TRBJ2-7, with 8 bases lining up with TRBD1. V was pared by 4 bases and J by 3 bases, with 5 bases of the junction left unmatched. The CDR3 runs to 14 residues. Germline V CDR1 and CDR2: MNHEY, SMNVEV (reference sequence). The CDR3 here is CASSSGTGGYEQYF. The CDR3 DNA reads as TGTGCCAGCAGTTCCGGGACAGGAGGCTACGAGCAGTACTTC.

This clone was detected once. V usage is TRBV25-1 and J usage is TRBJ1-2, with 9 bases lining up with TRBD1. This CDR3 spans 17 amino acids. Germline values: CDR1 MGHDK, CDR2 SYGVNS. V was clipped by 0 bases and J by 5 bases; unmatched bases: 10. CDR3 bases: TGTGCCAGCAGTGAATATACGGACAGGGGCCGGGATTATGGCTACACCTTC. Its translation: CASSEYTDRGRDYGYTF.

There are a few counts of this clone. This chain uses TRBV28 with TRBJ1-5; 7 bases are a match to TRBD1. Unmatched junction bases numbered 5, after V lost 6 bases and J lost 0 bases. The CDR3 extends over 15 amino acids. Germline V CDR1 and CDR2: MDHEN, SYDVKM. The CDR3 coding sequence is TGTGCCAGCAGGCTCAGGGGGGATAGCAATCAGCCCCAGCATTTT. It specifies CASRLRGDSNQPQHF.

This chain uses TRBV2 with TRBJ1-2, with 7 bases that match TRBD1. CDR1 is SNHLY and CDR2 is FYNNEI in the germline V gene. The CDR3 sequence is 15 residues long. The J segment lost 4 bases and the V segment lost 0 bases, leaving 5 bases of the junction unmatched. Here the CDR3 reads CASSEAAGGSYGYTF. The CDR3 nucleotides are TGTGCCAGCAGTGAAGCCGCAGGGGGGTCCTATGGCTACACCTTC.

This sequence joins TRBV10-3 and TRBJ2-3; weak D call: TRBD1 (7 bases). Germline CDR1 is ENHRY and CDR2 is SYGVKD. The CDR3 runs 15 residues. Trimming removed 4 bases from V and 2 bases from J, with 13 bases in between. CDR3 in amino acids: CAISVSEGATDTQYF. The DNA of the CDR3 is TGTGCCATCAGTGTCTCGGAGGGGGCCACAGATACGCAGTATTTT.

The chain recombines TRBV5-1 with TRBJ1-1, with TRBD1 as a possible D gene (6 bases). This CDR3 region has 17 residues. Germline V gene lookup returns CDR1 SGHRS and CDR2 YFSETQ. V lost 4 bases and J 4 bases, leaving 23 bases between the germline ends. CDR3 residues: CASSDREKLQGSTEAFF. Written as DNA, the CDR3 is TGCGCCAGCAGCGATCGTGAGAAACTACAGGGTAGCACTGAAGCTTTCTTT.